This entry concerns a single TCR beta chain. This receptor's antigen is unknown. Nothing much larger sits one base from this clone, and base qualities are not available. The entry originates in a study of regulatory T cells in long-lasting Graves disease (dated by TCRdb to about 2021). The study in broad terms: Newly diagnosed Graves' disease patients had taken antithyroid drugs for less than 3 months. The study was conducted in China and was registered as a clinical trial. A total of around 35 samples were covered by TCR sequencing, comprising approximately 13 persistent and about 20 newly diagnosed Graves' disease patients. This study used TCR sequencing and RNA sequencing of peripheral blood to compare persistent Graves' disease patients against newly diagnosed Graves' disease patients.

Looking up the germline V gene yields CDR1 SGHDN and CDR2 FVKESK. V and J are trimmed by 3 bases and 1 base, and the gene matches miss 4 bases of the junction. The CDR3 sequence holds 15 residues, the cysteine and phenylalanine included. Only the CDR3 DNA stays, 45 bases, in frame from base 1. What the research found in general, with its limitations: Persistent patients shared more public clonotypes among themselves (under 3,000) than newly diagnosed patients did (about 1,000). Sequencing and analysis were limited to the TCR beta chain. The small sample size was acknowledged by the authors as a limitation that may reduce accuracy. TRBV28, TRBJ1-2 and TRBJ2-5 were preferentially used in persistent disease, while TRBV20-1 and TRBJ2-1 were favored in newly diagnosed disease. The study examined only peripheral blood because the primary lesion, thyroid tissue, could not be accessed. Compared with newly diagnosed patients, patients with persistent Graves' disease had lower TCR Shannon entropy and fewer highly expanded clones, which suggests clonal expansion.

Receptors were amplified or captured by multiplex PCR. Sequenced using an Illumina HiSeq 4000. TCR beta libraries were built with iRepertoire HTBI primers and Arm-PCR amplification of CDR3 regions. Gel purification was performed on PCR products prior to sequencing. As for how the authors treated the data: Gene usage analysis of CDR3 amino acid clonotypes relied on the roughly 60 TRBV and more than twelve TRBJ segments identified across samples. COPE and FqMerger were used to merge the filtered high-quality paired reads into contigs. BLAST was used to align contigs to IMGT TRBV, TRBD and TRBJ reference genes, with CDR3 defined following IMGT. Any clonotype with a frequency above 0.1% was counted as a highly expanded clone. Shannon entropy was used to measure repertoire diversity, and the Gini coefficient was used to measure V-J evenness. A clonotype was considered public if more than one individual shared it. TCRdb applied fastp at Q25 and MiXCR to the public reads, then kept only in-frame beta chains. All rows with the same CDR3 protein become a single entry with the most common DNA and genes. TCRdb's processing, not the authors', yielded these V and J calls. The sample data list 550,000 or so distinct CDR3 sequences, and about 12% of these were observed just once. The top ten clones comprise almost 9% of the sample.

The label giving this sample's time point can be read as: newly diagnosed GD, antithyroid drugs for less than 3 months. RNA was extracted from PBMCs in TRIzol for both TCR sequencing and RNA sequencing. The diagnosis of Graves' disease was made according to American Thyroid Association guidelines. Patients were recruited from an endocrinology department in Xi'an, China. Each patient gave about 9.1 milliliters of peripheral blood, collected in an EDTA anticoagulant tube. Ficoll Paque Plus density gradient separation was used to isolate PBMCs, and no additional T cell sorting was done. RNA quality was checked with an Agilent 2100 Bioanalyzer and agarose gel, and concentration with a NanoDrop 2000. Another study also made use of these data, one on T cells in Graves' hyperthyroidism and ophthalmopathy. According to the second study: Stable Graves' hyperthyroidism was defined as the absence of progression to ophthalmopathy over 18 months of follow-up. Hyperthyroidism patients were newly diagnosed, had a disease duration of under 2 months, and were aged 18 to 65 years. Patients with uncontrolled infections, other autoimmune diseases, pregnancy or lactation were excluded. Diagnoses were established on the basis of clinical symptoms, serum thyroxine and TRAb, thyroid ultrasound, and orbital computed tomography. A first-round RT-PCR of the TCR CDR3 used the HTBI primer set with the Qiagen OneStep RT-PCR kit. Blood samples also contained most of the expanded thyroid clonotypes (frequency above 0.001), which suggests that blood repertoires may reflect thyroid immune responses. A 13 V-J signature model separated ophthalmopathy from stable hyperthyroidism, with just over 85% sensitivity and just under 84% specificity in cross-validation and 80%/75% in testing. In validation, the model predicted progression to ophthalmopathy a median of around 6.5 months before onset, with about 70% sensitivity and about 72% specificity. To identify distinguishing TCR V-J signatures, a discovery cohort of 90 to 100 patients was used, comprising roughly 45 with Graves' ophthalmopathy and about 59 with stable Graves' hyperthyroidism. An independent validation cohort of around 19 hyperthyroidism patients and 15 or so patients who later progressed to ophthalmopathy tested prospective prediction of ophthalmopathy. The 100 discovery patients were divided at random into training and test sets in a 7:3 ratio. In about 6 Graves' hyperthyroidism patients, the study also compared T-cell repertoires from thyroid tissue with T-cell repertoires from blood. After sampling, hyperthyroidism patients received methimazole starting at 30 mg daily, and ophthalmopathy patients received high-dose intravenous methylprednisolone. Libraries were constructed in a second round of multiplex PCR, after which size selection and purification were performed. Sequencing of the libraries was done on an Illumina HiSeq2000 using paired-end 100 bp reads. SOAPnuke was used to process the raw data, throwing out any read that contained adapters or uncalled bases, had a mean Phred below 15, or lacked an exact constant-primer or identifier match. High-quality paired reads were merged using COPE v1.2.5, and each unique nucleotide sequence was defined as a clonotype. MiTCR v1.1 was used to align the clonotypes against IMGT TRBV, TRBD and TRBJ reference segments. The analysis was restricted to V-J combinations with a frequency above 0.0001, which together covered about 99% of the repertoires. The TCS score was defined as F50 (clonal expansion) divided by E x V (chaos), with BLOSUM62-based TCRdist calculated between CDR3 peptides within each V-J. Welch's t-statistics and random forest reduced fewer than 600 V-J features to 13, which were used in a naive Bayes classifier (R e1071). Sample size was not statistically predetermined, and investigators were not blinded to group allocation. The paper describes TCR Vbeta CDR3 sequencing of some 130 peripheral blood samples, made up of fewer than 50 ophthalmopathy patients, around 78 hyperthyroidism patients and about 17 progressor patients.

The TCR originated in a woman aged 25-40 years with Graves disease. Donor details come from another sample of the same person, matched by shared clones. The rearranged segments are TRBV14 and TRBJ2-3; 7 central nucleotides agree with TRBD2. Source: peripheral blood mononuclear cells (PBMCs), taken at new diagnosis, from a patient treated with antithyroid drugs. The DNA is as follows: TGTGCCAGCAGCCAGCTTGCGGGGGGCACAGATACGCAGTATTTT. This encodes CASSQLAGGTDTQYF.